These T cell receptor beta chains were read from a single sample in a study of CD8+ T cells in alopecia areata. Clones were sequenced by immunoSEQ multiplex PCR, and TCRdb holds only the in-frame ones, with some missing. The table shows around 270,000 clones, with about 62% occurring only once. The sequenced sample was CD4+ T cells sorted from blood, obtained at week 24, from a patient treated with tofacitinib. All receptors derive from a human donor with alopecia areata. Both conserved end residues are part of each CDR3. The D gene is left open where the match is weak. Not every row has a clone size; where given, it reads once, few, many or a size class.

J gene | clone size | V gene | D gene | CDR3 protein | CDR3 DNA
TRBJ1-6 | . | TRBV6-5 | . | CASRRNNSPLHF | TGTGCCAGCAGGAGAAATAATTCACCCCTCCACTTT
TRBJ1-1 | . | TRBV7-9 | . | CASSFGRGAFF | TGTGCCAGCAGCTTTGGAAGGGGAGCTTTCTTT
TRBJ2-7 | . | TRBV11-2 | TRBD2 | CASSLEGSSGYEQYF | TGTGCCAGCAGCTTAGAGGGTTCTAGCGGGTACGAGCAGTACTTC
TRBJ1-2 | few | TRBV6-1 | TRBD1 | CASSAQSGQGAGGYTF | TGTGCCAGCAGTGCCCAGTCGGGACAGGGGGCAGGTGGCTACACCTTC
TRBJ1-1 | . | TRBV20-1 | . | CSARGPREAFF | TGCAGTGCTAGAGGACCCAGGGAGGCTTTCTTT
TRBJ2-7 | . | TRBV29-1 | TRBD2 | CSFAERGGYEQYF | TGCAGCTTCGCAGAGCGGGGGGGATACGAGCAGTACTTC
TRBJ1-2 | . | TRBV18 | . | CASSTAQNNYGYTF | TGTGCCAGCTCCACGGCACAGAATAACTATGGCTACACCTTC
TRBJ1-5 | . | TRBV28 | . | CANLMGGNQPQHF | TGTGCCAACCTGATGGGGGGCAATCAGCCCCAGCATTTT
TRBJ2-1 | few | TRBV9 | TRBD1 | CASSPKTGQGSYNEQFF | TGTGCCAGCAGCCCCAAGACGGGACAGGGATCCTACAATGAGCAGTTCTTC
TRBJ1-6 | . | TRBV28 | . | CASRERTDSPLHF | TGTGCCAGCAGGGAGCGAACGGATTCACCCCTCCACTTT
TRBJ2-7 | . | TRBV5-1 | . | CASSFEGHEQYF | TGCGCCAGCAGCTTTGAAGGTCACGAGCAGTACTTC
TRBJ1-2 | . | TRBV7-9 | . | CASSLALPSYGYTF | TGTGCCAGCAGCTTAGCCCTCCCGAGCTATGGCTACACCTTC
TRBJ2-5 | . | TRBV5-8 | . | CASSGGQRASETQYF | TGTGCCAGCAGCGGAGGGCAACGGGCTTCGGAGACCCAGTACTTC
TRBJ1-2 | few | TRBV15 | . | CATTPSAELNYGYTF | TGTGCCACCACCCCCAGCGCGGAGTTGAACTATGGCTACACCTTC
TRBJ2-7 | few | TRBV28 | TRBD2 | CASSLWRLAGGGRWYEQYF | TGTGCCAGCAGTTTATGGCGACTAGCGGGGGGAGGGCGATGGTACGAGCAGTACTTC